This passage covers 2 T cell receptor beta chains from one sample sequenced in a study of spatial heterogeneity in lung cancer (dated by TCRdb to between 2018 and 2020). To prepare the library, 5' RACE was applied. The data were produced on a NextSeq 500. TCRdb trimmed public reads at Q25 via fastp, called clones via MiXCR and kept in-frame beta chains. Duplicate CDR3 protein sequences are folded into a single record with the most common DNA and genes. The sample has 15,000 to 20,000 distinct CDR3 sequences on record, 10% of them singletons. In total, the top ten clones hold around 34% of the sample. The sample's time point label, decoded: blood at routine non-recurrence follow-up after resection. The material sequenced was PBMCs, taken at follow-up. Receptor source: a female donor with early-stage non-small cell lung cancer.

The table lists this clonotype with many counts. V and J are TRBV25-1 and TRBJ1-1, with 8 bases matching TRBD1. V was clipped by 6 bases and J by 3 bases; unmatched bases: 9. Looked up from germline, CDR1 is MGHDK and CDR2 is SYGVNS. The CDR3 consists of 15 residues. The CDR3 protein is CASSASRGPDTEAFF. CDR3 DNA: TGTGCCAGCAGCGCCTCCAGGGGGCCTGACACTGAAGCTTTCTTT.

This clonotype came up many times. The CDR3 reads CASSLGGQAAYYNEQFF. CDR3 nucleotides: TGTGCCAGCAGCTTAGGGGGCCAAGCCGCGTACTACAATGAGCAGTTCTTC. The chain uses TRBV7-8 and TRBJ2-1, with a possible D match to TRBD1 (5 bases). V lost 1 base and J 3 bases, leaving 16 bases between the germline ends. This CDR3 has 17 residues. Germline V CDR1 and CDR2: SGHVS, FQNEAQ.